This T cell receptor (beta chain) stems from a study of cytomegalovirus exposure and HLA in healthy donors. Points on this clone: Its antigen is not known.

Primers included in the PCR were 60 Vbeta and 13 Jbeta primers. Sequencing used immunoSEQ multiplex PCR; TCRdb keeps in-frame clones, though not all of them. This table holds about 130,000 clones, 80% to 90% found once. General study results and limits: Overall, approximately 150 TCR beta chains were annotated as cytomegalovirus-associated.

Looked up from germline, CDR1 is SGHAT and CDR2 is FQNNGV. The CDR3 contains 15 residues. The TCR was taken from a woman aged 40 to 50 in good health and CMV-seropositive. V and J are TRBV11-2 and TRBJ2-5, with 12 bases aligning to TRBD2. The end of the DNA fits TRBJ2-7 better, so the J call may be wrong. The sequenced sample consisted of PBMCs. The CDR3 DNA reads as TGTGCCAGCAGCAGGACTAGCGGGATCGCCTACGAGCAGTACTTC. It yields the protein CASSRTSGIAYEQYF.